This T cell receptor beta chain is from a study of response to subunit inactivated influenza vaccine (dated by TCRdb to 2017 to 2018). Turning to the overall study: The study used deep quantitative T cell receptor repertoire profiling to track responses to a trivalent subunit inactivated influenza vaccine. Results the study describes overall, beyond this receptor: The authors suggested that each seasonal influenza vaccination may recruit only a limited number of new T cells.

This clonotype was picked up a small number of times. The antigen it binds to is not known. Base qualities were left out, and no much larger clone turns up one base away. From the cysteine through the phenylalanine, the CDR3 covers 15 amino acids. CDR3 DNA only is kept here, 45 bases in frame from base 1. According to the germline V gene (reference sequence), CDR1 reads SEHNR and CDR2 reads FQNEAQ. Unmatched junction bases come to 6, with V trimmed by 5 bases and J by 0 bases. Receptor amplification or capture employed RT-PCR. The reads were generated on an Illumina HiSeq 2500. TCRdb ran its own pipeline on the public reads, namely fastp trimming at Q25 and MiXCR clone calling, and kept in-frame beta chains. CDR3 protein sequences are deduplicated, and each keeps its most common genes and DNA. Here the sample has approximately 530,000 distinct CDR3 sequences; around 8% occur a single time. The ten largest clones add up to 10% to 15% of the sample.

The rearrangement combines TRBV7-9 with TRBJ1-1; 7 of the junction bases match TRBD1. The sample was PBMCs from blood, taken less than 30 months after vaccination. The sequence came from a man between 50 and 75 years old who received an inactivated influenza vaccine. Donor details come from another sample of the same person, matched by shared clones. CDR3 loop: CASSTGQLLNTEAFF. The DNA sequence is as follows: TGTGCCAGCAGCACGGGACAGCTTTTGAACACTGAAGCTTTCTTT.